There are a few counts of the clone carrying this TCR beta chain. What it binds is unknown. The entry originates in a study of graft-versus-host responses after intestinal transplantation. The V segment lost 6 bases and the J segment 5 bases; nucleotides outside the gene matches: 7. The V gene's germline CDR1 is MNHEY and CDR2 SVGAGI. The CDR3 has 14 residues. Produced via immunoSEQ multiplex PCR; TCRdb's table is partial and in-frame only. Of about 89,000 clones listed, 91% are singletons. This chain connects TRBV6-5 to TRBJ1-1; TRBD1 matches at 9 bases. The source was unstimulated CD4+ T cells sorted from spleen or lymph node cells, collected before intestinal transplant. The TCR was taken from a human donor who received an intestinal transplant. CDR3 sequence: CASSSGQGITEAFF. CDR3 DNA sequence: TGTGCCAGCAGCTCAGGACAGGGGATTACTGAAGCTTTCTTT.